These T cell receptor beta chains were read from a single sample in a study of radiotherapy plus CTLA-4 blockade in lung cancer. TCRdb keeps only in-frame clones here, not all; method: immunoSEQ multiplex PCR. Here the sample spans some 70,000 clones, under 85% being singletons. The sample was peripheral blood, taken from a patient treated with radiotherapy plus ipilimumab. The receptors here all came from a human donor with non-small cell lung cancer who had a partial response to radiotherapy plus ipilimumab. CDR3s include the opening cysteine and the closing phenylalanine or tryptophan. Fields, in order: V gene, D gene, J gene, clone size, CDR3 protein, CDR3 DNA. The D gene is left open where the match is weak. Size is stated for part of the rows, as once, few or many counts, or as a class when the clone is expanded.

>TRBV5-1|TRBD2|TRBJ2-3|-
CASSTSGGGTDTQYF
TGCGCCAGCAGCACGAGCGGGGGAGGCACAGATACGCAGTATTTT
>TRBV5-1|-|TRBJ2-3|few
CASGEDTDTQYF
TGCGCCAGCGGGGAGGATACAGATACGCAGTATTTT
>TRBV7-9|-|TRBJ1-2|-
CASSPRTAYGYTF
TGTGCCAGCAGCCCAAGGACAGCCTATGGCTACACCTTC
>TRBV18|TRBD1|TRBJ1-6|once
CASSPSTGGNSPLHF
TGTGCCAGCTCACCTTCGACAGGGGGTAATTCACCCCTCCACTTT
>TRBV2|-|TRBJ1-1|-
CASSLGPNTEAFF
TGTGCCAGCAGTTTGGGCCCGAACACTGAAGCTTTCTTT
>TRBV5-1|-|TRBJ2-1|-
CASSLDSAYNEQFF
TGCGCCAGCAGCTTGGATAGCGCCTACAATGAGCAGTTCTTC
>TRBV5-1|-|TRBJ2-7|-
CASSLGSGVGEQYF
TGCGCCAGCAGCTTAGGTTCGGGGGTAGGGGAGCAGTACTTC
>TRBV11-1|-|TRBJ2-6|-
CASSTRGSGANVLTF
TGTGCCAGCAGCACCAGGGGTTCTGGGGCCAACGTCCTGACTTTC
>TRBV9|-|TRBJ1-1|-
CASSVASGPDTEAFF
TGTGCCAGCAGCGTAGCATCAGGGCCCGACACTGAAGCTTTCTTT
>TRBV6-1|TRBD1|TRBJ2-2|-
CASSDGTGYTGELFF
TGTGCCAGCAGTGATGGGACAGGGTATACCGGGGAGCTGTTTTTT
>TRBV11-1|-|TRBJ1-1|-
CASSFDRFTEAFF
TGTGCCAGCAGCTTCGACAGATTCACTGAAGCTTTCTTT
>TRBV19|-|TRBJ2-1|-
CASSIGQPNEQFF
TGTGCCAGTAGTATAGGACAGCCCAATGAGCAGTTCTTC
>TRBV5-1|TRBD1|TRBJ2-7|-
CASSQGSGTGLSYEQYF
TGCGCCAGCAGCCAGGGCTCCGGGACAGGCCTCTCCTACGAGCAGTACTTC
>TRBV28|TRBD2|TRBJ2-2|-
CASSFSGSRDTGELFF
TGTGCCAGCAGCTTTAGCGGGAGCCGGGACACCGGGGAGCTGTTTTTT
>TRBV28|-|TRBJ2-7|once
CASSLGASYEQYF
TGTGCCAGCAGTTTGGGAGCATCCTACGAGCAGTACTTC
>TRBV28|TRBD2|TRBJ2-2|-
CASIPGGPNTGELFF
TGTGCCAGCATCCCGGGAGGGCCGAACACCGGGGAGCTGTTTTTT
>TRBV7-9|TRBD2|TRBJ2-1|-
CASSWETSGTNEQFF
TGTGCCAGCAGCTGGGAGACTAGCGGTACAAATGAGCAGTTCTTC
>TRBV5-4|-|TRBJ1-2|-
CASSSGDRVQGGYTF
TGTGCCAGCAGCTCGGGAGACCGCGTCCAAGGAGGCTACACCTTC
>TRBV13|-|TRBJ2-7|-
CASSLEGGGRMGQYF
TGTGCCAGCAGCTTAGAAGGAGGCGGGCGGATGGGGCAGTACTTC
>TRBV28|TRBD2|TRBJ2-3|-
CASSLGTSGSYDTQYF
TGTGCCAGCAGTTTAGGGACTAGCGGGAGTTATGATACGCAGTATTTT
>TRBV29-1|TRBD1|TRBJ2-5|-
CSASGTGGLKGETQYF
TGCAGCGCCTCCGGGACAGGGGGTCTTAAGGGAGAGACCCAGTACTTC
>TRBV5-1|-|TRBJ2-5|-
CASSLAPTGKETQYF
TGCGCCAGCAGCTTGGCCCCAACCGGGAAGGAGACCCAGTACTTC
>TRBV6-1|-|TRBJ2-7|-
CASSAEQQSSLEQYF
TGTGCCAGCAGTGCGGAACAACAGAGCTCTCTCGAGCAGTACTTC
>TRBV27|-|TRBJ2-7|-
CASREDSRSYEQYF
TGTGCCAGCAGAGAGGACTCTCGGTCCTACGAGCAGTACTTC
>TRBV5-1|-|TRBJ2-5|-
CASSLGLDYETQYF
TGCGCCAGCAGCTTGGGGTTGGACTATGAGACCCAGTACTTC
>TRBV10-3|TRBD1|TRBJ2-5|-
CASNRDRGGQETQYF
TGTGCCAGCAACCGGGACAGGGGCGGCCAAGAGACCCAGTACTTC
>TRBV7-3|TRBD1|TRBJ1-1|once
CASSVDRDREAFF
TGTGCCAGCAGCGTCGACCGGGACAGGGAAGCTTTCTTT
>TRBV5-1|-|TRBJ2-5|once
CASRGGGGKEETQYF
TGCGCCAGCAGGGGCGGAGGGGGCAAAGAAGAGACCCAGTACTTC
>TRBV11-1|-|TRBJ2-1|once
CASSLGSGSSYNEQFF
TGTGCCAGCAGCTTAGGTTCGGGGAGCTCCTACAATGAGCAGTTCTTC
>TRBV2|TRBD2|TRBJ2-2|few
CASSPRLAGAGELFF
TGTGCCAGCAGTCCAAGACTAGCGGGAGCCGGGGAGCTGTTTTTT
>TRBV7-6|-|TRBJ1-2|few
CASSLVAGEGYTF
TGTGCCAGCAGCTTAGTGGCGGGTGAAGGCTACACCTTC
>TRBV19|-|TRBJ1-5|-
CASSGERYQPQHF
TGTGCCAGTAGCGGAGAAAGGTATCAGCCCCAGCATTTT
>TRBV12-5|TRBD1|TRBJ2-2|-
CASGWTTGRTGELFF
TGTGCTAGTGGTTGGACGACAGGGCGGACCGGGGAGCTGTTTTTT
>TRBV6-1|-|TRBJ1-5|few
CASSERHFVNQPQHF
TGTGCCAGCAGTGAGAGACATTTTGTCAATCAGCCCCAGCATTTT
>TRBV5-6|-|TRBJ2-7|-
CASSSAAGASEQYF
TGTGCCAGCAGCTCGGCGGCGGGGGCGAGCGAGCAGTACTTC
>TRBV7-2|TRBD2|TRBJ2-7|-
CASSLALAGEQYF
TGTGCCAGCAGCTTAGCCCTAGCGGGCGAGCAGTACTTC
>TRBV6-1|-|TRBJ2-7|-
CASTRLVDEQYF
TGTGCCAGCACGCGACTAGTCGACGAGCAGTACTTC
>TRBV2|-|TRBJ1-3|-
CASSEALTGISGNTIYF
TGTGCCAGCAGTGAAGCGCTTACGGGTATCTCTGGAAACACCATATATTTT
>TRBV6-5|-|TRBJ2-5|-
CASSYRETQYF
TGTGCCAGCAGTTACCGGGAGACCCAGTACTTC
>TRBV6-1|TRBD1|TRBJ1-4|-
CASSLPGTGREKLFF
TGTGCCAGCAGTTTACCCGGGACAGGGAGGGAAAAACTGTTTTTT
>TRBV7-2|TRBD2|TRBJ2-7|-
CASTKGGAQSSYEQYF
TGTGCCAGCACGAAGGGAGGGGCCCAAAGCTCCTACGAGCAGTACTTC
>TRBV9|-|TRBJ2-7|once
CASSVDGIGEQYF
TGTGCCAGCAGCGTAGACGGGATTGGTGAGCAGTACTTC
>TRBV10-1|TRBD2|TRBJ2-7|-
CASPQGRLAGGSSYEQYF
TGCGCCAGCCCCCAAGGCAGACTAGCGGGAGGTTCCTCCTACGAGCAGTACTTC
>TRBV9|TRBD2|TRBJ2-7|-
CASSVGPAGGREGEQYF
TGTGCCAGCAGCGTAGGCCCCGCGGGGGGAAGGGAGGGCGAGCAGTACTTC
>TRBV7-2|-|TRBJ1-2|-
CASTIQQLSGYTF
TGTGCCAGCACCATACAGCAGTTATCCGGCTACACCTTC